These T cell receptor beta chains were read from a single sample in a study of Graves' ophthalmopathy and Graves' hyperthyroidism. TCRdb re-called the multiplex PCR reads through MiXCR, storing one row per CDR3 protein. The sample consists of 200,000 to 250,000 distinct CDR3 sequences, less than 55% of them appearing once. Sequenced input: peripheral blood. These receptor sequences come from an adult man with Graves' ophthalmopathy. Both conserved end residues are part of each CDR3. A D gene is named only where the DNA matches it firmly. Clone size is shown for a subset of rows, as once, few, many or a class of expanded clone.

-,15,-,TRBV2,TRBJ1-3,CASRLDSDSGNTIYF,TGTGCCAGCAGACTCGACAGCGACTCTGGAAACACCATATATTTT
few,12,-,TRBV7-8,TRBJ2-5,CASSHLGETQYF,TGTGCCAGCAGCCACTTAGGAGAGACCCAGTACTTC
-,15,-,TRBV5-5,TRBJ2-7,CASSYSWDNSYEQYF,TGTGCCAGCAGCTACTCATGGGACAACTCCTACGAGCAGTACTTC
few,15,TRBD1,TRBV12-3/TRBV12-4,TRBJ1-1,CASSQLTGGWTEAFF,TGTGCCAGCAGTCAGTTGACAGGGGGTTGGACTGAAGCTTTCTTT
-,17,-,TRBV15,TRBJ1-4,CATSGGLERTTNEKLFF,TGTGCCACCAGCGGGGGATTGGAGAGAACAACTAATGAAAAACTGTTTTTT
-,14,-,TRBV7-3,TRBJ1-1,CASSSSTGGTEAFF,TGTGCCAGCAGCTCTTCGACAGGAGGAACTGAAGCTTTCTTT
-,15,-,TRBV15,TRBJ2-7,CATSRDRVDSYEQYF,TGTGCCACCAGCAGAGATCGGGTGGACTCCTACGAGCAGTACTTC
-,13,TRBD1,TRBV19,TRBJ2-5,CAGRLRQGATQYF,TGTGCCGGTAGGCTTAGACAGGGGGCGACCCAGTACTTC
few,15,TRBD1,TRBV2,TRBJ1-2,CASSSETGGADGYTF,TGTGCCAGCAGTTCTGAGACAGGGGGCGCGGATGGCTACACCTTC
few,13,-,TRBV7-2,TRBJ1-1,CASSLRYGREAFF,TGTGCCAGCAGCTTACGGTACGGTCGTGAAGCTTTCTTT
-,16,TRBD1,TRBV20-1,TRBJ1-2,CSARDRGLGGGYGYTF,TGCAGTGCTAGAGACAGGGGGCTAGGTGGGGGCTATGGCTACACCTTC
few,15,TRBD1,TRBV19,TRBJ2-2,CASSIDGTATGELFF,TGTGCCAGTAGTATAGATGGGACAGCCACCGGGGAGCTGTTTTTT
-,12,TRBD1,TRBV20-1,TRBJ2-7,CSAQTGGDEQYF,TGCAGTGCCCAGACAGGGGGCGACGAGCAGTACTTC
-,13,-,TRBV11-2,TRBJ2-5,CASSSPPAETQYF,TGTGCCAGCAGCTCTCCCCCCGCCGAGACCCAGTACTTC
-,11,-,TRBV29-1,TRBJ2-7,CSVGRGFEQYF,TGCAGCGTTGGAAGGGGCTTCGAGCAGTACTTC
many,15,-,TRBV7-3,TRBJ1-6,CASSLLSGDGSPLHF,TGTGCCAGCAGCTTATTGTCAGGGGACGGCTCACCCCTCCACTTT
-,13,TRBD1,TRBV20-1,TRBJ2-7,CSGTGGRSYEQYF,TGCAGTGGGACAGGGGGCCGTTCCTACGAGCAGTACTTC
few,14,-,TRBV19,TRBJ2-2,CASSPGKGTGELFF,TGTGCCAGTAGTCCCGGGAAGGGCACCGGGGAGCTGTTTTTT
few,14,-,TRBV4-1,TRBJ2-5,CASSLQYGQETQYF,TGCGCCAGCAGTTTACAGTACGGGCAAGAGACCCAGTACTTC
few,14,TRBD1,TRBV10-2,TRBJ2-3,CASSPTGSADTQYF,TGCGCCAGCAGCCCGACAGGGAGCGCAGATACGCAGTATTTT
few,14,-,TRBV13,TRBJ1-1,CASSPGGLNTEAFF,TGTGCCAGCAGTCCCGGGGGACTGAACACTGAAGCTTTCTTT
few,14,-,TRBV7-3,TRBJ1-1,CASSLTQGGTEAFF,TGTGCCAGCAGCTTAACACAGGGAGGAACTGAAGCTTTCTTT
-,12,TRBD1,TRBV20-1,TRBJ2-7,CSATDRLDEQYF,TGCAGTGCTACGGACAGGCTCGACGAGCAGTACTTC
-,13,-,TRBV27,TRBJ1-4,CASSSGWDEKLFF,TGTGCCAGCAGTTCTGGGTGGGATGAAAAACTGTTTTTT
-,15,-,TRBV2,TRBJ1-2,CASSPRGLNPYGYTF,TGTGCCAGCAGCCCCCGGGGCCTCAACCCCTATGGCTACACCTTC
-,18,TRBD1,TRBV25-1,TRBJ2-6,CASSLPLTGTGGFNVLTF,TGTGCCAGCAGCTTGCCCCTAACCGGGACAGGGGGTTTCAACGTCCTGACTTTC
-,15,TRBD1,TRBV6-1,TRBJ1-2,CASITGQGANYGYTF,TGTGCCAGCATTACGGGACAGGGGGCAAACTATGGCTACACCTTC
-,11,-,TRBV29-1,TRBJ1-1,CSVKSVTEAFF,TGCAGCGTAAAGTCTGTCACTGAAGCTTTCTTT
-,12,-,TRBV7-6,TRBJ2-7,CASSPRGSEQYF,TGTGCCAGCAGCCCGAGAGGGAGCGAGCAGTACTTC
-,13,-,TRBV2,TRBJ1-1,CASSGDGHTEAFF,TGTGCCAGCAGTGGGGACGGACACACTGAAGCTTTCTTT
few,17,-,TRBV9,TRBJ2-2,CASRTDRGSSNTGELFF,TGTGCCAGCAGAACAGATCGGGGCAGTTCGAACACCGGGGAGCTGTTTTTT
-,15,-,TRBV15,TRBJ2-2,CATSAWPDNTGELFF,TGTGCCACCAGCGCATGGCCGGACAACACCGGGGAGCTGTTTTTT
few,17,-,TRBV6-4,TRBJ2-2,CASSSPDRSTNTGELFF,TGTGCCAGCAGTTCCCCCGACAGGTCAACGAACACCGGGGAGCTGTTTTTT
-,16,-,TRBV3-1,TRBJ2-5,CASSSGTLAYQETQYF,TGTGCCAGCAGCTCCGGGACTTTAGCGTACCAAGAGACCCAGTACTTC
-,13,-,TRBV5-1,TRBJ1-3,CASSFDVENTIYF,TGCGCCAGCAGCTTCGACGTGGAAAACACCATATATTTT
-,14,-,TRBV10-2,TRBJ2-7,CASSYSKGQHEQYF,TGTGCCAGCAGTTACTCGAAGGGGCAGCACGAGCAGTACTTC
-,16,TRBD1,TRBV7-9,TRBJ1-2,CASSEPGTGSQYGYTF,TGTGCCAGCAGCGAACCCGGGACAGGGAGCCAATATGGCTACACCTTC
few,15,TRBD1,TRBV2,TRBJ1-1,CASRGQAMGNTEVFF,TGTGCCAGCAGGGGACAGGCTATGGGGAACACTGAAGTTTTCTTT
-,12,-,TRBV5-6,TRBJ2-7,CASGTPRYEQYF,TGTGCCAGCGGAACACCCCGCTACGAGCAGTACTTC
few,14,TRBD1,TRBV5-8,TRBJ1-5,CASDRGYSNQPQHF,TGTGCCAGTGACAGGGGTTATAGCAATCAGCCCCAGCATTTT
-,10,-,TRBV7-9,TRBJ2-2,CASSSGELFF,TGTGCCAGCAGCTCCGGGGAGCTGTTTTTT
once,13,-,TRBV6-5,TRBJ2-5,CASRPQGTETQYF,TGTGCCAGCAGACCCCAGGGGACTGAGACCCAGTACTTC
-,12,-,TRBV5-1,TRBJ1-2,CASSPDIYGYTF,TGCGCCAGCAGCCCCGACATCTATGGCTACACCTTC
-,13,-,TRBV29-1,TRBJ2-7,CSVEWAGSYGQYF,TGCAGCGTTGAATGGGCGGGCTCCTACGGGCAGTACTTC
many,14,-,TRBV15,TRBJ1-4,CATSRDRDYEKLFF,TGTGCCACCAGCAGAGACAGGGATTACGAAAAACTGTTTTTT